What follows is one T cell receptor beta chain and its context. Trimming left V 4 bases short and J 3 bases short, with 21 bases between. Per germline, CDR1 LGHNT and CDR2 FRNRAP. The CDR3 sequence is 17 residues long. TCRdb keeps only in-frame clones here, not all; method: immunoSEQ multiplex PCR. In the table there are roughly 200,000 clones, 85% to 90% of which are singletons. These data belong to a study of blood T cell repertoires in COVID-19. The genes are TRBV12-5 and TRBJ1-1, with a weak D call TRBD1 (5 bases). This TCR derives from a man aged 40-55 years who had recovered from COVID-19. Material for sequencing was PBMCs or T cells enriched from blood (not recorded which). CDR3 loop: CASGSKGLGVMDTEAFF. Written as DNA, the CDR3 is TGTGCTAGTGGTTCTAAAGGCCTAGGGGTCATGGACACTGAAGCTTTCTTT.